What follows are 12 T cell receptor beta chains derived from one specimen sequenced in a study of shared clonotypes between healthy human individuals. Only in-frame clones appear in the TCRdb table, and some are missing; sequencing was by immunoSEQ multiplex PCR. This sample has approximately 620,000 clones, with around 97% found just once. The specimen sequenced was naive CD4+ T cells sorted from blood. Indicated subset: CD45RA+ positively selected. All receptors derive from a woman aged 25 to 45 in good health.

V and J are TRBV30 and TRBJ2-1; no reliable D call. Trimming cost V 2 bases and J 3 bases, with 8 bases left between them. The CDR3 totals 13 residues. Germline CDR1 and CDR2: GTSNPN and SVGIG (reference sequence). The CDR3 loop is CAWSPANYNEQFF. The CDR3 DNA follows: TGTGCCTGGAGTCCAGCAAACTACAATGAGCAGTTCTTC.

The count of this clone is one. This chain uses TRBV7-9 with TRBJ2-1; D unclear. V was shortened by 5 bases and J by 5 bases, with 19 bases between the two germline ends. Germline CDR1 reads SEHNR; CDR2 reads FQNEAQ (reference sequence). The CDR3 is made up of 16 amino acids. For the CDR3, the DNA is TGTGCCAGCAGCCGACGGGTTGTGGTCCCGGACAATGAGCAGTTCTTC. This translates into CASSRRVVVPDNEQFF.

To note about this clone: Other nucleotide sequences from this sample produce the same CDR3. The chain couples TRBV10-3 to TRBJ2-1; 7 positions agree with TRBD2. There are 14 residues in the CDR3. Germline CDR1 is ENHRY and CDR2 is SYGVKD. The V gene end was trimmed by 3 bases and the J gene end by 3 bases; junction bases not matched to a gene: 2. The CDR3 sequence: CAISELAGYNEQFF. For the CDR3, the DNA is TGTGCCATCAGTGAATTAGCGGGCTACAATGAGCAGTTCTTC.

This clone was seen once. This sequence joins TRBV5-1 and TRBJ2-5; perhaps TRBD2 as D (6 bases). Between the trimmed V and J ends, which lost 3 bases and 5 bases, there was a span of 11 bases. This CDR3 spans 13 amino acids. Germline V gives CDR1 SGHRS, CDR2 YFSETQ. CDR3 in DNA: TGCGCCAGCAGCTCTGCGGGGCGGGAGACCCAGTACTTC. Amino acids: CASSSAGRETQYF.

The genes are TRBV4-2 and TRBJ1-2; no definite D call. Trimming shortened V by 1 base and J by 2 bases, and 8 bases separated the two germline ends. The CDR3 sequence is 14 residues long. The germline CDR1 and CDR2 sequences are LGHNA and YNFKEQ. The CDR3 region has the DNA TGTGCCAGCAGCCAAGGGTCGGGAAACTATGGCTACACCTTC. Its translation is CASSQGSGNYGYTF.

The chain recombines TRBV7-2 with TRBJ2-7; weak D call: TRBD2 (5 bases). There are 13 residues in the CDR3. Trimming left V 6 bases short and J 0 bases short, with 9 bases between. CDR1 SGHTA and CDR2 FQGNSA come from the germline V gene. CDR3 sequence (DNA): TGTGCCAGCAGGCGGAGGAACTCCTACGAGCAGTACTTC. Translated, it gives CASRRRNSYEQYF.

V gene TRBV5-4 combines with J gene TRBJ2-6; D gene ambiguous. The CDR3 covers 13 residues. Trimming stripped 1 base from V and 1 base from J, with 0 bases between. Per the germline V gene, CDR1 is SGHNT and CDR2 is YYREEE (reference sequence). In DNA form, the CDR3 reads TGTGCCAGCAGCTTGTCTGGGGCCAACGTCCTGACTTTC. Its translation: CASSLSGANVLTF.

For this clone: Other DNA sequences within the sample encode an identical CDR3. The V call is TRBV5-1, the J call TRBJ2-3; no clear D. V was cut by 0 bases and J by 6 bases, with 8 bases left in between. Germline loops: CDR1 SGHRS, CDR2 YFSETQ. The CDR3 has 13 amino acids. The CDR3 DNA is TGCGCCAGCAGCTTGGCGGGCTTGGATACGCAGTATTTT. It translates to CASSLAGLDTQYF.

V is TRBV10-1 and J is TRBJ2-1, with a tentative D call TRBD2 (5 bases). Germline values: CDR1 WNHNN, CDR2 SYGVQD (reference sequence). The CDR3 contains 13 residues. V was pared by 2 bases and J by 6 bases, with 8 bases between. CDR3 sequence reads: CASSETRINEQFF. CDR3 coding DNA: TGCGCCAGCAGTGAGACTAGGATCAATGAGCAGTTCTTC.

The chain has TRBV5-1 and TRBJ2-7; D is uncertain. V was shortened by 2 bases and J by 2 bases, with 11 bases between the two germline ends. This CDR3 comprises 14 residues. The V gene's germline CDR1 is SGHRS and CDR2 YFSETQ. CDR3: CASSFVSGTYEQYF. The CDR3 coding sequence is TGCGCCAGCAGCTTTGTCTCAGGCACCTACGAGCAGTACTTC.

This clone appeared a single time. The DNA for the CDR3 is TGCGCCAGCAGCCGGGACAGGTCCCGGGATACGCAGTATTTT. Its translation is CASSRDRSRDTQYF. The rearrangement links TRBV5-1 to TRBJ2-3, with TRBD1 matching 8 bases. V lost 4 bases and J lost 6; bases outside the gene matches: 7. CDR1 is SGHRS and CDR2 is YFSETQ in the germline V gene. The CDR3 loop spans 14 amino acids. Supplemented by reference TRBV5-1 and TRBJ2-3, the full variable domain reads KAGVTQTPRYLIKTRGQQVTLSCSPISGHRSVSWYQQTPGQGLQFLFEYFSETQRNKGNFPGRFSGRQFSNSRSEMNVSTLELGDSALYLCASSRDRSRDTQYFGPGTRLTVL.

The chain recombines TRBV7-3 with TRBJ2-1, with a weak D call TRBD1 (5 bases). Germline V gives CDR1 SGHTA, CDR2 FQGTGA. The V gene lost 1 base and the J gene lost 7 bases, with 11 bases spanning the gap. This CDR3 contains 14 residues. CDR3 loop: CASSLRQGQNEQFF. The CDR3 coding sequence is TGTGCCAGCAGCTTAAGGCAGGGCCAAAATGAGCAGTTCTTC.